The 4 T cell receptor beta chains in this list originate from one sample, sequenced in a study of T cells after yellow fever vaccination. TCRdb recomputed calls from the 5' RACE reads with MiXCR, one row per CDR3 protein. The sample holds 200,000 to 250,000 distinct CDR3 sequences; roughly 3.3% are singletons and the top ten take around 3%. The sequences come from CD4+ T cells sorted from PBMCs, collected 10 days after the yellow fever booster vaccination. The receptors originated from a man aged 18 to 35 who received the YFV17D yellow fever vaccine.

This clonotype was observed many times. CDR3 in amino acids: CSALGQGASGANVLTF. CDR3 DNA: TGCAGTGCCTTGGGACAGGGGGCCTCTGGGGCCAACGTCCTGACTTTC. The V call is TRBV20-1, the J call TRBJ2-6, with 12 bases lining up with TRBD1. The CDR3 totals 16 residues. Germline CDR1 reads DFQATT; CDR2 reads SNEGSKA (reference sequence). The V and J ends lost 6 bases and 0 bases, in that order; junction bases with no gene match: 3.

This clonotype was counted many times. The genes are TRBV6-6 and TRBJ1-1; a weak D match, TRBD1 (5 bases). Germline V CDR1 and CDR2: MNHNY, SVGAGI (reference sequence). V dropped 2 bases and J dropped 4 bases, with 14 bases sitting between them. The CDR3 has 15 amino acids. The DNA of the CDR3 is TGTGCCAGCAGTTACCCCGAAAGGGGTCTCACTGAAGCTTTCTTT. This sequence encodes CASSYPERGLTEAFF.

This clonotype was recorded many times. The gene calls are TRBV3-1 and TRBJ1-4; D gene uncertain. V lost 1 base and J 1 base, leaving 7 bases between the germline ends. Germline CDR1 and CDR2: LGHDT and YNNKEL (reference sequence). The CDR3 runs 15 residues. CDR3: CASSQARVTNEKLFF. In DNA form, the CDR3 reads TGTGCCAGCAGCCAAGCGCGTGTAACTAATGAAAAACTGTTTTTT.

This clonotype was detected many times. This rearrangement joins TRBV4-2 to TRBJ2-3, with D perhaps TRBD1 (6 bases). The CDR3 totals 15 residues. Germline V lookup: CDR1 LGHNA, CDR2 YNFKEQ. V gave up 6 bases and J gave up 1 base, with 14 bases separating them. The DNA of the CDR3 is TGTGCCAGCAGGGAAAGGGGGATACGCACAGATACGCAGTATTTT. This translates into CASRERGIRTDTQYF.